The rows below give T cell receptor beta chains drawn from one sample of a study of blood T cell repertoires in COVID-19. Here immunoSEQ multiplex PCR was the method, and the copy in TCRdb shows in-frame clones only, minus some. The sample lists 250,000 to 300,000 clones, roughly 85% occurring once. The source material was peripheral blood. All receptors derive from a man in his forties or fifties with active or convalescent COVID-19. The CDR3 runs from the conserved cysteine through the conserved F or W. A D gene is named only where the DNA matches it firmly. The size entry is marked missing in some rows and otherwise reads once, few, many or a size class.

CDR3: CASSSPGQGWGYTF
DNA: TGTGCCAGCAGTTCCCCTGGACAGGGATGGGGCTACACCTTC
size: -
J: TRBJ1-2
D: TRBD1
length: 14
V: TRBV28

CDR3: CASSLGQITSTDTQYF
DNA: TGTGCCAGCAGCCTGGGACAGATAACTAGCACAGATACGCAGTATTTT
size: -
J: TRBJ2-3
D: TRBD1
length: 16
V: TRBV7-9

CDR3: CASSPQQSTYGYTF
DNA: TGTGCCAGCAGTCCCCAACAGTCGACCTATGGCTACACCTTC
size: -
J: TRBJ1-2
D: -
length: 14
V: TRBV6-2/TRBV6-3

CDR3: CASSGRWGANYGYTF
DNA: TGTGCCAGCAGCGGGCGATGGGGCGCTAACTATGGCTACACCTTC
size: -
J: TRBJ1-2
D: -
length: 15
V: TRBV9

CDR3: CASRTGGTYNEQFF
DNA: TGTGCCAGCCGGACAGGGGGAACCTACAATGAGCAGTTCTTC
size: -
J: TRBJ2-1
D: TRBD1
length: 14
V: TRBV28

CDR3: CASSPLAENYNEQFF
DNA: TGTGCCAGCTCACCTCTAGCGGAGAACTACAATGAGCAGTTCTTC
size: -
J: TRBJ2-1
D: TRBD2
length: 15
V: TRBV18

CDR3: CASSHPGQGKETQYF
DNA: TGTGCCAGCAGCCACCCGGGACAGGGGAAAGAGACCCAGTACTTC
size: once
J: TRBJ2-5
D: TRBD1
length: 15
V: TRBV7-8

CDR3: CASSYREGWSPLHF
DNA: TGTGCCAGCAGTTACAGGGAGGGTTGGTCACCCCTCCACTTT
size: -
J: TRBJ1-6
D: -
length: 14
V: TRBV6-5

CDR3: CASSPVKLAKNIQYF
DNA: TGTGCCAGCTCACCAGTGAAGCTAGCCAAAAACATTCAGTACTTC
size: -
J: TRBJ2-4
D: -
length: 15
V: TRBV18

CDR3: CASSQSRDSPLHF
DNA: TGTGCCAGCAGCCAGTCGAGGGATTCACCCCTCCACTTT
size: -
J: TRBJ1-6
D: -
length: 13
V: TRBV6-4

CDR3: CASTIQGRQLNTEAFF
DNA: TGTGCCAGCACCATACAGGGAAGACAACTGAACACTGAAGCTTTCTTT
size: few
J: TRBJ1-1
D: -
length: 16
V: TRBV5-4

CDR3: CASSEFAGGQPQHF
DNA: TGTGCCAGCAGTGAATTTGCGGGGGGTCAGCCCCAGCATTTT
size: -
J: TRBJ1-5
D: -
length: 14
V: TRBV6-1

CDR3: CASSVGTTNNNEQFF
DNA: TGTGCCAGCAGCGTGGGGACTACAAACAACAATGAGCAGTTCTTC
size: -
J: TRBJ2-1
D: TRBD2
length: 15
V: TRBV9

CDR3: CASSVGPSGSGETQYF
DNA: TGTGCCAGCAGCGTAGGTCCCAGCGGGAGCGGGGAGACCCAGTACTTC
size: -
J: TRBJ2-5
D: TRBD2
length: 16
V: TRBV9

CDR3: CAWAGQTNSPLHF
DNA: TGTGCCTGGGCGGGACAGACAAATTCACCCCTCCACTTT
size: -
J: TRBJ1-6
D: TRBD1
length: 13
V: TRBV30

CDR3: CASRWGRGTGELFF
DNA: TGTGCCAGTAGGTGGGGGAGGGGCACCGGGGAGCTGTTTTTT
size: -
J: TRBJ2-2
D: TRBD2
length: 14
V: TRBV19

CDR3: CASSLGPGGNTDTQYF
DNA: TGTGCCAGCAGCTTAGGGCCGGGAGGGAACACAGATACGCAGTATTTT
size: -
J: TRBJ2-3
D: TRBD2
length: 16
V: TRBV7-3

CDR3: CASSSRDYYGYTF
DNA: TGTGCCAGCAGTTCCAGGGATTACTATGGCTACACCTTC
size: -
J: TRBJ1-2
D: -
length: 13
V: TRBV28

CDR3: CASYSTSYNEQFF
DNA: TGTGCCTCATACAGTACCTCCTACAATGAGCAGTTCTTC
size: -
J: TRBJ2-1
D: -
length: 13
V: TRBV30

CDR3: CASSDQGTSGRARQFF
DNA: TGTGCCAGTAGTGACCAGGGGACTAGCGGGAGGGCCAGGCAGTTCTTC
size: -
J: TRBJ2-1
D: TRBD2
length: 16
V: TRBV19

CDR3: CASHRAPGQGYEKLFF
DNA: TGTGCCAGCCACAGAGCCCCGGGACAGGGGTATGAAAAACTGTTTTTT
size: -
J: TRBJ1-4
D: TRBD1
length: 16
V: TRBV2

CDR3: CATSITSGSYEQFF
DNA: TGTGCCACCAGCATTACTAGCGGGAGTTATGAGCAGTTCTTC
size: few
J: TRBJ2-1
D: TRBD2
length: 14
V: TRBV15

CDR3: CAWSPSWLAGGDTQYF
DNA: TGTGCCTGGAGTCCCTCATGGCTAGCGGGAGGAGATACGCAGTATTTT
size: -
J: TRBJ2-3
D: TRBD2
length: 16
V: TRBV30

CDR3: CASSLALAGANQPQHF
DNA: TGTGCCAGCAGCTTGGCATTAGCAGGGGCAAATCAGCCCCAGCATTTT
size: once
J: TRBJ1-5
D: -
length: 16
V: TRBV5-6

CDR3: CASSDPYTEAFF
DNA: TGTGCCAGCAGTGATCCATACACTGAAGCTTTCTTT
size: -
J: TRBJ1-1
D: -
length: 12
V: TRBV6-1

CDR3: CASSQDGQRQETQYF
DNA: TGTGCCAGCAGCCAAGACGGACAGCGCCAAGAGACCCAGTACTTC
size: few
J: TRBJ2-5
D: -
length: 15
V: TRBV4-2

CDR3: CASSLGGATADTQYF
DNA: TGTGCCAGCAGTTTAGGCGGGGCCACGGCAGATACGCAGTATTTT
size: -
J: TRBJ2-3
D: -
length: 15
V: TRBV28

CDR3: CASSRDFYEQYF
DNA: TGTGCCAGCAGCCGGGACTTCTACGAGCAGTACTTC
size: -
J: TRBJ2-7
D: -
length: 12
V: TRBV6-2/TRBV6-3

CDR3: CSASIGPGNEKLFF
DNA: TGCAGTGCTAGTATCGGCCCGGGGAATGAAAAACTGTTTTTT
size: -
J: TRBJ1-4
D: -
length: 14
V: TRBV20-1

CDR3: CASSSGLLQETQYF
DNA: TGCGCCAGCAGCTCGGGACTACTACAAGAGACCCAGTACTTC
size: -
J: TRBJ2-5
D: TRBD2
length: 14
V: TRBV5-1

CDR3: CASSSQGDEKLFF
DNA: TGTGCCAGCAGTTCACAGGGGGATGAAAAACTGTTTTTT
size: -
J: TRBJ1-4
D: TRBD1
length: 13
V: TRBV27

CDR3: CASRWGQSTEAFF
DNA: TGTGCCAGCAGGTGGGGGCAGAGCACTGAAGCTTTCTTT
size: -
J: TRBJ1-1
D: -
length: 13
V: TRBV14

CDR3: CASSQYSGTRTGELFF
DNA: TGTGCCAGCAGCCAATACTCCGGGACTAGGACCGGGGAGCTGTTTTTT
size: few
J: TRBJ2-2
D: TRBD2
length: 16
V: TRBV14

CDR3: CASSQDPRLGSSDTQYF
DNA: TGTGCCAGCAGCCAAGATCCCCGACTGGGTTCTTCAGATACGCAGTATTTT
size: -
J: TRBJ2-3
D: -
length: 17
V: TRBV3-1/TRBV3-2

CDR3: CSVARGLETQYF
DNA: TGCAGCGTTGCCCGGGGTTTGGAGACCCAGTACTTC
size: -
J: TRBJ2-5
D: -
length: 12
V: TRBV29-1

CDR3: CASSWPPSEQYF
DNA: TGCGCCAGCAGCTGGCCCCCTAGCGAGCAGTACTTC
size: -
J: TRBJ2-7
D: -
length: 12
V: TRBV5-1

CDR3: CASSLAGTWTEAFF
DNA: TGTGCCAGCAGCTTGGCGGGAACTTGGACTGAAGCTTTCTTT
size: -
J: TRBJ1-1
D: -
length: 14
V: TRBV5-4

CDR3: CASSLTDSTNEKLFF
DNA: TGCGCCAGCAGCTTGACAGATTCAACTAATGAAAAACTGTTTTTT
size: once
J: TRBJ1-4
D: -
length: 15
V: TRBV5-1

CDR3: CASSPMAGGQETQYF
DNA: TGTGCCAGCAGCCCCATGGCCGGAGGCCAAGAGACCCAGTACTTC
size: -
J: TRBJ2-5
D: -
length: 15
V: TRBV3-1/TRBV3-2

CDR3: CASSLSGLKNYEQYF
DNA: TGTGCCAGCAGCTTAAGTGGCCTGAAGAACTACGAGCAGTACTTC
size: -
J: TRBJ2-7
D: -
length: 15
V: TRBV5-6

CDR3: CASSLGGQILNTEAFF
DNA: TGCGCCAGCAGCTTGGGAGGACAGATACTGAACACTGAAGCTTTCTTT
size: -
J: TRBJ1-1
D: -
length: 16
V: TRBV5-1

CDR3: CASSEVAGTTQYF
DNA: TGTGCCAGCAGTGAAGTTGCGGGGACCACGCAGTATTTT
size: -
J: TRBJ2-3
D: -
length: 13
V: TRBV6-1

CDR3: CASSQLLSGSGYEQYF
DNA: TGTGCCAGCAGCCAACTCCTTAGCGGGAGTGGGTACGAGCAGTACTTC
size: -
J: TRBJ2-7
D: TRBD2
length: 16
V: TRBV4-2

CDR3: CASSLGAPYEQYF
DNA: TGTGCCAGCAGTTTAGGGGCCCCCTACGAGCAGTACTTC
size: -
J: TRBJ2-7
D: -
length: 13
V: TRBV27

CDR3: CASSPRGQVENTIYF
DNA: TGTGCCAGCAGCCCCCGAGGACAGGTCGAAAACACCATATATTTT
size: -
J: TRBJ1-3
D: TRBD1
length: 15
V: TRBV9

CDR3: CASSSHSVKHYGYTF
DNA: TGTGCCAGCAGCTCGCACAGTGTAAAGCACTATGGCTACACCTTC
size: -
J: TRBJ1-2
D: -
length: 15
V: TRBV7-2

CDR3: CASSRSTGANTEAFF
DNA: TGTGCCAGCAGCCGCTCAACAGGGGCAAACACTGAAGCTTTCTTT
size: -
J: TRBJ1-1
D: TRBD1
length: 15
V: TRBV3-1/TRBV3-2

CDR3: CASRLGGSNQPQHF
DNA: TGTGCCAGCAGGTTGGGGGGAAGCAATCAGCCCCAGCATTTT
size: -
J: TRBJ1-5
D: -
length: 14
V: TRBV28

CDR3: CASSIGGQPNTEAFF
DNA: TGTGCCAGTAGTATAGGCGGACAACCGAACACTGAAGCTTTCTTT
size: -
J: TRBJ1-1
D: -
length: 15
V: TRBV19

CDR3: CAISPGANQPQHF
DNA: TGTGCCATCAGCCCAGGGGCAAATCAGCCCCAGCATTTT
size: -
J: TRBJ1-5
D: -
length: 13
V: TRBV10-3

CDR3: CASSQKALNRAFF
DNA: TGTGCCAGCAGCCAGAAGGCCCTCAACAGGGCCTTCTTT
size: -
J: TRBJ1-1
D: -
length: 13
V: TRBV3-1/TRBV3-2

CDR3: CASIPLRPEQELFF
DNA: TGTGCCAGCATTCCCCTCCGCCCCGAACAGGAACTGTTTTTT
size: -
J: TRBJ1-4
D: -
length: 14
V: TRBV25-1

CDR3: CASSPYTGELFF
DNA: TGTGCCAGCAGCCCTTACACCGGGGAGCTGTTTTTT
size: -
J: TRBJ2-2
D: -
length: 12
V: TRBV7-3

CDR3: CASSLGRYNEQFF
DNA: TGTGCCAGCAGTTTAGGCAGATACAATGAGCAGTTCTTC
size: -
J: TRBJ2-1
D: -
length: 13
V: TRBV28

CDR3: CASSSRGLSRNQPQHF
DNA: TGTGCCAGCAGTTCCAGGGGGCTATCGCGGAATCAGCCCCAGCATTTT
size: -
J: TRBJ1-5
D: TRBD1
length: 16
V: TRBV28